The rows below give T cell receptor beta chains drawn from one sample of a study of graft-versus-host responses after intestinal transplantation. Sequencing used immunoSEQ multiplex PCR; TCRdb keeps in-frame clones, though not all of them. The sample includes fewer than 30,000 clones, about 85% seen only once; the top ten take under 14%. Material: PBMCs, obtained about 15 months after intestinal transplantation. Receptor source: a human patient who received an intestinal transplant, so some T cells may come from the graft donor. The CDR3 runs from the conserved cysteine through the conserved F or W. Fields, in order: V gene, clone size, J gene, D gene, CDR3 protein, CDR3 DNA. The D gene is left open where the match is weak. Size is omitted from some rows. Given values are once, few, many or a class for expanded clones.

TRBV2	-	TRBJ1-1	-	CASSGYTEAFF	TGTGCCAGCAGTGGTTACACTGAAGCTTTCTTT
TRBV30	-	TRBJ1-2	-	CAWSVYSGGYGYTF	TGTGCCTGGAGTGTATACAGTGGGGGTTATGGCTACACCTTC
TRBV10-2	few	TRBJ2-5	-	CASSEGSEETQYF	TGCGCCAGCAGTGAGGGTTCAGAAGAGACCCAGTACTTC
TRBV4-3	-	TRBJ1-1	-	CASSQDLWGYGTEAFF	TGCGCCAGCAGCCAAGACCTGTGGGGTTATGGCACTGAAGCTTTCTTT
TRBV7-9	-	TRBJ2-3	-	CASSLSGTDTQYF	TGTGCCAGCAGCCTCTCGGGGACAGATACGCAGTATTTT
TRBV5-1	-	TRBJ2-5	-	CASSGWGLQEAQYF	TGCGCCAGCAGCGGGTGGGGGTTACAAGAGGCCCAGTACTTC
TRBV5-4	-	TRBJ2-7	-	CASSFGQGNYEQYF	TGTGCCAGCAGCTTCGGCCAGGGAAACTACGAGCAGTACTTC
TRBV2	-	TRBJ2-7	-	CASSLRDEQCF	TGTGCCAGCAGTTTACGAGACGAGCAGTGCTTC
TRBV4-3	-	TRBJ2-3	-	CASSQDAPADTQYF	TGCGCCAGCAGCCAAGACGCTCCGGCAGATACGCAGTATTTT
TRBV28	-	TRBJ1-5	-	CASSLDDYQPQHF	TGTGCCAGCAGTTTGGATGATTATCAGCCCCAGCATTTT
TRBV4-3	-	TRBJ1-4	-	CASSQEKVGRHNEKLFF	TGCGCCAGCAGCCAAGAAAAGGTGGGGCGACATAATGAAAAACTGTTTTTT
TRBV19	once	TRBJ2-5	-	CASSKTDQETQYF	TGTGCCAGTAGTAAGACAGACCAAGAGACCCAGTACTTC
TRBV19	-	TRBJ2-7	TRBD2	CASSIGLANEQYF	TGTGCCAGTAGTATCGGACTAGCGAACGAGCAGTACTTC
TRBV6-5	-	TRBJ2-5	TRBD2	CASSYSTSVETQYF	TGTGCCAGCAGTTACTCGACTAGCGTAGAGACCCAGTACTTC
TRBV10-3	-	TRBJ2-7	-	CAISESIARTGRPYEQYF	TGTGCCATCAGTGAGTCGATCGCGAGGACGGGACGCCCCTACGAGCAGTACTTC
TRBV7-8	-	TRBJ1-1	-	CASSLARRDTEAFF	TGTGCCAGCAGCTTAGCGCGGCGGGACACTGAAGCTTTCTTT
TRBV7-9	-	TRBJ2-5	-	CASSFQETQYF	TGTGCCAGCAGCTTCCAAGAGACCCAGTACTTC
TRBV30	-	TRBJ1-4	-	CAWSTKAANEKLFF	TGTGCCTGGAGTACGAAGGCGGCTAATGAAAAACTGTTTTTT